This TCR beta chain was identified during a study of cytomegalovirus exposure and HLA in healthy donors. V was shortened by 0 bases and J by 9 bases, with 6 bases between the two germline ends. This CDR3 spans 11 amino acids. Germline V gene lookup returns CDR1 GTSNPN and CDR2 SVGIG (reference sequence). The PCR was carried out with 60 Vbeta primers and 13 Jbeta primers. Produced via immunoSEQ multiplex PCR; TCRdb's table is partial and in-frame only. The data hold about 130,000 clones, with 81% observed a single time. The sample consisted of PBMCs. The chain carries TRBV30 and TRBJ2-1; D is unresolved. This clonotype was sampled from a man between 18 and 35 years old in good health and CMV-seronegative. DNA of the CDR3: TGTGCCTGGAGTGTACGGAGTGAGCAGTTCTTC. This translates into CAWSVRSEQFF.